Listed below are T cell receptor beta chains from one sample, sequenced in a study of immune heterogeneity within non-small cell lung tumors. TCRdb re-derived calls from the multiplex PCR reads in MiXCR, one entry per CDR3 protein. The repertoire has 15,000 to 20,000 distinct CDR3 sequences, 28% of them found once; the top ten carry 4% to 5%. Sequenced: lung tumor tissue. Receptors originate from a man in his forties with non-small cell lung cancer. Both conserved end residues are part of each CDR3. Fields, in order: clone size, D gene, V gene, J gene, CDR3 protein, CDR3 DNA. D genes are given only for firm matches. Clone size is shown for a subset of rows, as once, few, many or a class of expanded clone.

size: many; D: TRBD1; V: TRBV3-1; J: TRBJ2-6; CDR3: CASSRGTVISGANVLTF; DNA: TGTGCCAGCAGCCGAGGGACAGTTATCTCTGGGGCCAACGTCCTGACTTTC
size: many; D: .; V: TRBV12-3/TRBV12-4; J: TRBJ2-3; CDR3: CATSGDTQYF; DNA: TGTGCCACCAGTGGGGATACGCAGTATTTT
size: many; D: .; V: TRBV6-1; J: TRBJ1-1; CDR3: CASSEALVNTEAFF; DNA: TGTGCCAGCAGTGAAGCGCTAGTGAACACTGAAGCTTTCTTT
size: medium-sized; D: .; V: TRBV6-1; J: TRBJ2-7; CDR3: CASSARLERPYEQYF; DNA: TGTGCCAGCAGTGCCAGACTTGAGAGGCCCTACGAGCAGTACTTC
size: .; D: .; V: TRBV20-1; J: TRBJ2-1; CDR3: CSARDVMVGGEFF; DNA: TGCAGTGCTAGAGACGTTATGGTGGGCGGGGAGTTCTTC
size: few; D: TRBD1; V: TRBV20-1; J: TRBJ1-5; CDR3: CSAAQGPSNQPQHF; DNA: TGCAGTGCAGCACAGGGGCCCAGCAATCAGCCCCAGCATTTT
size: medium-sized; D: .; V: TRBV6-1; J: TRBJ2-1; CDR3: CASSWQGYLFF; DNA: TGTGCCAGCAGTTGGCAGGGGTATCTGTTCTTC
size: .; D: .; V: TRBV7-3; J: TRBJ2-2; CDR3: CASSLGAQGGELFF; DNA: TGTGCCAGCAGCTTGGGGGCGCAGGGCGGGGAGCTGTTTTTT
size: many; D: .; V: TRBV5-1; J: TRBJ2-2; CDR3: CASSLAQNTGELFF; DNA: TGCGCCAGCAGCTTGGCCCAAAACACCGGGGAGCTGTTTTTT
size: medium-sized; D: TRBD1; V: TRBV6-1; J: TRBJ2-7; CDR3: CASSPAGTGGQYF; DNA: TGTGCCAGCAGTCCTGCCGGGACAGGAGGGCAGTACTTC
size: medium-sized; D: .; V: TRBV18; J: TRBJ2-7; CDR3: CASSPSTGSYEQYF; DNA: TGTGCCAGCTCACCCTCGACCGGCTCCTACGAGCAGTACTTC
size: .; D: .; V: TRBV20-1; J: TRBJ1-2; CDR3: CSATSTSGLGYTF; DNA: TGCAGTGCTACGTCCACCTCAGGGCTCGGCTACACCTTC
size: .; D: TRBD1; V: TRBV24-1; J: TRBJ2-1; CDR3: CATSDRTGGFNEQFF; DNA: TGTGCCACCAGTGATCGGACAGGGGGATTCAATGAGCAGTTCTTC
size: .; D: .; V: TRBV11-3; J: TRBJ2-5; CDR3: CASSLRETQYF; DNA: TGTGCCAGCAGCTTGAGGGAGACCCAGTACTTC
size: many; D: .; V: TRBV5-1; J: TRBJ1-2; CDR3: CASSKGDTSGYGYTF; DNA: TGCGCCAGCAGCAAAGGGGACACCAGCGGGTATGGCTACACCTTC
size: once; D: TRBD2; V: TRBV6-2/TRBV6-3; J: TRBJ2-1; CDR3: CATTAGVGDQFF; DNA: TGTGCGACCACCGCGGGAGTCGGTGATCAGTTCTTC
size: many; D: .; V: TRBV18; J: TRBJ2-2; CDR3: CASSPPNSANTGELFF; DNA: TGTGCCAGCTCACCACCAAACAGCGCGAACACCGGGGAGCTGTTTTTT
size: .; D: .; V: TRBV7-9; J: TRBJ1-2; CDR3: CASSWGTTDGYTF; DNA: TGTGCCAGCAGCTGGGGGACAACCGATGGCTACACCTTC
size: .; D: TRBD2; V: TRBV11-3; J: TRBJ2-5; CDR3: CASSLDSLAGGPQGETQYF; DNA: TGTGCCAGCAGCTTAGATTCCTTAGCGGGAGGGCCCCAGGGTGAGACCCAGTACTTC
size: few; D: .; V: TRBV20-1; J: TRBJ2-3; CDR3: CSASGFNTQYF; DNA: TGCAGTGCTAGCGGGTTTAATACGCAGTATTTT
size: .; D: .; V: TRBV6-6; J: TRBJ1-1; CDR3: CASSYTLLNTEAFF; DNA: TGTGCCAGCAGTTACACCCTATTGAACACTGAAGCTTTCTTT
size: medium-sized; D: .; V: TRBV20-1; J: TRBJ1-5; CDR3: CSASAGGRLNQPQHF; DNA: TGCAGTGCTAGTGCGGGAGGGCGGCTCAATCAGCCCCAGCATTTT
size: many; D: TRBD2; V: TRBV2; J: TRBJ2-3; CDR3: CASSSLAGGNTQYF; DNA: TGTGCCAGCAGCTCGCTAGCGGGAGGAAATACGCAGTATTTT
size: many; D: TRBD1; V: TRBV20-1; J: TRBJ2-1; CDR3: CSIKGQAHNEQFF; DNA: TGCAGTATAAAGGGACAGGCCCACAATGAGCAGTTCTTC
size: .; D: TRBD2; V: TRBV20-1; J: TRBJ2-1; CDR3: CSARETGWEGPYNEQFF; DNA: TGCAGTGCTAGAGAGACCGGGTGGGAGGGCCCCTACAATGAGCAGTTCTTC
size: medium-sized; D: .; V: TRBV12-3/TRBV12-4; J: TRBJ1-6; CDR3: CASSLNRESPLHF; DNA: TGTGCCAGCAGTTTAAACAGGGAGTCACCCCTCCACTTT
size: many; D: .; V: TRBV2; J: TRBJ2-4; CDR3: CASRVDENIQYF; DNA: TGTGCCAGCAGAGTGGACGAGAACATTCAGTACTTC
size: many; D: TRBD2; V: TRBV12-5; J: TRBJ2-1; CDR3: CASGLTSGYNEQFF; DNA: TGTGCTAGTGGTTTGACTAGCGGATACAATGAGCAGTTCTTC
size: .; D: .; V: TRBV14; J: TRBJ2-7; CDR3: CASSHTQGRFEQYF; DNA: TGTGCCAGCAGCCATACCCAGGGTCGGTTCGAGCAGTACTTC
size: .; D: TRBD1; V: TRBV11-3; J: TRBJ2-7; CDR3: CARSFGTGIYDEQYF; DNA: TGTGCCAGAAGCTTCGGGACAGGCATTTATGACGAGCAGTACTTC
size: few; D: .; V: TRBV11-2; J: TRBJ2-2; CDR3: CASSLDITNTGELFF; DNA: TGTGCCAGCAGCTTAGATATCACAAACACCGGGGAGCTGTTTTTT
size: .; D: TRBD2; V: TRBV28; J: TRBJ2-5; CDR3: CASSLSGWETQYF; DNA: TGTGCCAGCAGCCTTAGCGGGTGGGAGACCCAGTACTTC
size: .; D: .; V: TRBV7-2; J: TRBJ1-4; CDR3: CASSLRQGDEKLFF; DNA: TGTGCCAGCAGCTTACGGCAGGGTGACGAAAAACTGTTTTTT
size: few; D: TRBD2; V: TRBV6-2/TRBV6-3; J: TRBJ2-1; CDR3: CASSFGLAGGSSYNEQFF; DNA: TGTGCCAGCAGCTTCGGACTAGCGGGAGGGAGCTCCTACAATGAGCAGTTCTTC
size: medium-sized; D: .; V: TRBV12-3/TRBV12-4; J: TRBJ2-7; CDR3: CASSIQTEFYEQYF; DNA: TGTGCCAGCAGTATCCAGACAGAATTCTACGAGCAGTACTTC
size: many; D: TRBD1; V: TRBV19; J: TRBJ1-2; CDR3: CASSYRDRGGYTF; DNA: TGTGCCAGTAGCTACCGCGACAGGGGTGGCTACACCTTC
size: many; D: .; V: TRBV5-1; J: TRBJ2-7; CDR3: CASSLGQGVHEQYF; DNA: TGCGCCAGCAGCTTGGGCCAGGGCGTCCACGAGCAGTACTTC
size: .; D: .; V: TRBV4-2; J: TRBJ1-6; CDR3: CASRATPGDNSPLHF; DNA: TGTGCCAGCAGAGCCACCCCAGGGGATAATTCACCCCTCCACTTT
size: medium-sized; D: TRBD1; V: TRBV19; J: TRBJ2-7; CDR3: CASSPTGGHEQYF; DNA: TGTGCCAGTAGTCCGACAGGGGGCCACGAGCAGTACTTC
size: .; D: .; V: TRBV5-1; J: TRBJ1-1; CDR3: CASSLTGLGWTEAFF; DNA: TGCGCCAGCAGCTTAACGGGACTTGGTTGGACTGAAGCTTTCTTT
size: many; D: .; V: TRBV18; J: TRBJ2-7; CDR3: CASSLRRTGNDEQYF; DNA: TGTGCCAGCTCCCTTCGGAGGACCGGGAACGACGAGCAGTACTTC